This TCR beta chain was profiled in a study of blood T cells in healthy people across ages. Germline V CDR1 and CDR2: DFQATT, SNEGSKA (reference sequence). The CDR3 runs to 16 residues. With V trimmed by 0 bases and J by 5 bases, 7 bases remained unmatched. A second about 7 to 11 cycle PCR used barcoded and J-beta primers. Every individual sample yielded 2.5 million or more paired-end reads (each containing CDR3). TCRdb redid the calling of the 5' RACE reads with MiXCR, one entry per CDR3 protein. The repertoire consists of 1.5 million to 2 million distinct CDR3 sequences, with roughly 30% occurring once and the leading ten covering around 11%.

The source is a woman in her 30s in good health. The sample was blood. J is TRBJ2-2 and V is TRBV20-1; 9 nucleotides agree with TRBD2. CDR3 sequence (DNA): TGCAGTGCTAGAGATCCAGCGGGAGGAGGGACCGGGGAGCTGTTTTTT. It encodes CSARDPAGGGTGELFF.